The sequence of this T cell receptor (beta chain) was determined in a study of blood T cell dynamics during melanoma immunotherapy. V dropped 9 bases and J dropped 4; count of bases not matched to a gene: 13. This CDR3 region has 16 residues. Per the germline V gene, CDR1 is LNHDA and CDR2 is SQIVND (reference sequence). Profiled with immunoSEQ multiplex PCR; TCRdb holds only in-frame clones, not every one. The repertoire holds over 10,000 clones, with 92% as singletons. Described time point: pre-treatment baseline. The clonotype originates from a human donor with melanoma. The specimen was effector memory CD8+ T cells from blood, collected from a patient treated with checkpoint blockade. The chain employs TRBV19 and TRBJ1-3; 9 positions agree with TRBD1. CDR3 sequence (DNA): TGTGCCAGCATCCAATCCGGGACAGGGTACGGAAACACCATATATTTT. Protein sequence: CASIQSGTGYGNTIYF.